Below are 28 T cell receptor beta chains sequenced from a single sample in a study of regulatory T cells in long-lasting Graves disease (TCRdb year 2021). What this sample's time point label stands for: newly diagnosed GD, antithyroid drugs for less than 3 months. For both TCR sequencing and RNA sequencing, RNA was extracted from PBMCs in TRIzol. Receptor libraries were prepared by multiplex PCR. Reads for this sample came from an Illumina HiSeq 4000. CDR3 regions were amplified by Arm-PCR with iRepertoire HTBI primers to construct TCR beta libraries. TCRdb reprocessed the public reads (quality trimming at Q25 with fastp, clone calling with MiXCR) and kept in-frame beta chains. Rows with one shared CDR3 protein collapse into an entry with the most common genes and DNA. The sample table records approximately 400,000 distinct CDR3 sequences; 10% to 15% of these occur just once. The ten largest clones take up around 18% of the sample.

These same data were also listed under a study on T cells in Graves' hyperthyroidism and ophthalmopathy.

Material: peripheral blood mononuclear cells (PBMCs), obtained at new diagnosis, from a patient treated with antithyroid drugs. These receptors originate from a woman aged 18-30 years with Graves disease. Donor details come from another sample of the same person, matched by shared clones.

This clonotype was detected only a few times. The V call is TRBV12-5, the J call TRBJ2-3; no clear D gene. In germline, CDR1 is LGHNT, CDR2 FRNRAP. The CDR3 covers 15 residues. Trimming removed 8 bases from V and 8 bases from J, with 23 bases in between. The CDR3: CASRGTPSTSGTQYF. The DNA of the CDR3 is TGTGCTAGTCGCGGAACTCCTTCTACTTCAGGTACGCAGTATTTT.

This clonotype was seen only a few times. The chain couples TRBV28 to TRBJ2-7; the D gene is possibly TRBD2 (6 bases). The germline CDR1 and CDR2 sequences are MDHEN and SYDVKM. This CDR3 is built from 13 residues. The chain's CDR3 is CASGLTSAYEQYV. CDR3 DNA: TGTGCCAGCGGTTTGACTAGTGCCTACGAGCAGTACGTC.

Many counts were recorded for this clonotype. The chain uses TRBV6-2 or TRBV6-3 and TRBJ1-2; D is unclear. From germline, CDR1 is MNHEY and CDR2 SVGEGT. V lost 5 bases and J 8 bases, leaving 18 bases between the germline ends. The CDR3 loop spans 14 amino acids. CDR3 DNA: TGTGCCAGCAGTCTCATGGCCGGGCGATGGGGCTACACCTTC. This gives the protein CASSLMAGRWGYTF.

The rearrangement links TRBV20-1 to TRBJ1-2, with D unclear. Germline-derived CDR1 and CDR2 are DFQATT and SNEGSKA (reference sequence). Trimming left V 6 bases short and J 8 bases short, with 13 bases between. The CDR3 is 11 amino acids. CDR3 bases: TGCAGTGCAATCGGGAATAGGGGCTACACCTTC. Translation gives CSAIGNRGYTF.

This clonotype was seen ten or more times. This chain joins TRBV4-1 and TRBJ2-7, with TRBD1 matching over 7 bases. J was trimmed by 3 bases and V by 1 base; bases with no gene match: 3. CDR1 and CDR2 from the germline V gene are MGHRA and YSYEKL. There are 14 residues in the CDR3. The CDR3 protein is CASSQATGFYEQYF. The CDR3 DNA reads as TGCGCCAGCAGCCAAGCGACAGGGTTCTACGAGCAGTACTTC.

CDR3 DNA sequence: TGTGCCAGCTCAGAACAGGGGGCCCTGATCTATGGCTACACCTTC. Its translation: CASSEQGALIYGYTF. V usage is TRBV18 and J usage is TRBJ1-2; 9 bases align to TRBD1. The CDR3 runs 15 residues. Germline CDR1 reads KGHSH; CDR2 reads LQKENI. V was clipped by 5 bases and J by 4 bases; unmatched bases: 8. Combining the CDR3 with reference TRBV18 and TRBJ1-2 gives the whole variable domain NAGVMQNPRHLVRRRGQEARLRCSPMKGHSHVYWYRQLPEEGLKFMVYLQKENIIDESGMPKERFSAEFPKEGPSILRIQQVVRGDSAAYFCASSEQGALIYGYTFGSGTRLTVV.

There are a few counts of this clonotype. This chain joins TRBV5-1 and TRBJ2-7; TRBD1 matches 7 bases. J lost 2 bases, V lost 5 bases, and 4 bases had no gene match. The CDR3 covers 13 residues. CDR1 is SGHRS, CDR2 YFSETQ, per germline. The CDR3 reads CASSIGTAYEQYF. The CDR3 coding sequence is TGCGCCAGCAGTATCGGGACAGCCTACGAGCAGTACTTC.

This clonotype was seen ten or more times. The chain couples TRBV5-6 to TRBJ2-4; D ambiguous. Between the trimmed V and J ends, which lost 0 bases and 0 bases, there was a span of 10 bases. The CDR3 totals 16 residues. From germline, CDR1 is SGHDT and CDR2 YYEEEE. The CDR3 DNA sequence: TGTGCCAGCAGCTTGGGATCTGCCACAGCCAAAAACATTCAGTACTTC. It translates to CASSLGSATAKNIQYF.

This clonotype was detected ten times or more. The chain combines TRBV19 with TRBJ1-1; a weak D match, TRBD1 (5 bases). This CDR3 has 15 amino acids. Trimming stripped 3 bases from V and 6 bases from J, with 17 bases between. The germline CDR1 and CDR2 sequences are LNHDA and SQIVND (reference sequence). CDR3 region: CASSMVAGSVAEAFF. The CDR3 DNA reads as TGTGCCAGTAGTATGGTGGCAGGGTCGGTGGCTGAAGCTTTCTTT.

Ten or more counts support this clonotype. The rearrangement links TRBV20-1 to TRBJ1-1; D gene ambiguous. Trimming removed 5 bases from V and 5 bases from J, with 21 bases in between. This CDR3 has 15 amino acids. Germline V gene sequence: CDR1 DFQATT, CDR2 SNEGSKA (reference sequence). CDR3 in DNA: TGCAGTGCTCTAGTGCTCCTGGCTCACCGGACTGAAGCTTTCTTT. Translation: CSALVLLAHRTEAFF.

This clonotype was counted at least ten times. The genes are TRBV12-3 or TRBV12-4 and TRBJ2-1, with D maybe TRBD2 (5 bases). The V end lost 3 bases, the J end lost 11 bases, and 11 bases lay between the germline ends. The CDR3 runs to 12 residues. Here the CDR3 DNA reads TGTGCCAGCAGTTTCGGGAACGGACAGCAGTTCTTC. Its protein product is CASSFGNGQQFF.

This clonotype was counted a few times. The V and J genes are TRBV11-1 and TRBJ2-5; D is unclear. This CDR3 is 13 amino acids long. Trimming pared 5 bases from V and 5 bases from J, leaving 12 bases between. CDR1 and CDR2 from the germline V gene are SGHAT and FQDESV (reference sequence). The DNA of the CDR3 is TGTGCCAGCAGCCATCACCAGGACGAGACCCAGTACTTC. Amino acid sequence: CASSHHQDETQYF.

This clonotype was counted many times. The chain is built from TRBV20-1 and TRBJ2-7, with 7 bases fitting TRBD1. The CDR3 extends over 15 amino acids. Germline V gives CDR1 DFQATT, CDR2 SNEGSKA (reference sequence). J was trimmed by 6 bases and V by 5 bases; bases with no gene match: 16. The CDR3 is CSADLGRTGLREQYF. The CDR3, as DNA: TGCAGTGCTGACCTCGGACGGACAGGTCTTCGCGAGCAGTACTTC.

This clonotype was counted a few times. The chain recombines TRBV24-1 with TRBJ2-7; unclear D gene. Germline V gene lookup returns CDR1 KGHDR and CDR2 SFDVKD. The CDR3 consists of 13 residues. Trimming stripped 5 bases from V and 6 bases from J, with 13 bases between. In DNA, the CDR3 is TGTGCCACCAGTGGTTTCCTCGGTGGCGAGCAGTACTTC. Protein: CATSGFLGGEQYF.

This clonotype was seen many times. V and J are TRBV9 and TRBJ2-7; no reliable D call. The CDR3 is made up of 16 amino acids. CDR1 is SGDLS and CDR2 is YYNGEE in the germline V gene. The V and J ends lost 0 bases and 3 bases respectively, with 16 bases between them. CDR3 sequence: CASSVAGQGPYYEQYF. The CDR3, as DNA: TGTGCCAGCAGCGTAGCTGGCCAAGGGCCCTACTACGAGCAGTACTTC.

This clonotype has only a few counts. This sequence joins TRBV27 and TRBJ2-1; TRBD2 might be the D (6 bases). V was clipped by 5 bases and J by 6 bases, with 14 bases between them. Germline V gene sequence: CDR1 MNHEY, CDR2 SMNVEV (reference sequence). The CDR3 runs to 14 residues. This CDR3 reads CASSRGGFSNEQFF. In DNA form, the CDR3 reads TGTGCCAGCAGTAGGGGAGGATTCTCCAATGAGCAGTTCTTC.

The J gene is TRBJ2-6, the V gene TRBV30, with D possibly matching TRBD1 (8 bases). Germline assignment: CDR1 GTSNPN and CDR2 SVGIG (reference sequence). The V gene lost 1 base and the J gene lost 2 bases, with 12 bases spanning the gap. The CDR3 sequence is 16 residues long. The CDR3 here is CAWSDTGGAGANVLTF. In DNA, the CDR3 is TGTGCCTGGAGTGATACAGGGGGGGCTGGGGCCAACGTCCTGACTTTC.

This clonotype was observed a single time. A read error is possible here, since a much larger clone lies one base away. The genes are TRBV20-1 and TRBJ2-5; TRBD2 matches at 7 bases. The CDR3 covers 13 residues. Per the germline V gene, CDR1 is DFQATT and CDR2 is SNEGSKA (reference sequence). Germline trimming cut 8 bases from V and 5 bases from J; bases unmatched to any gene: 11. CDR3 protein: CSSRASGVETQYF. The DNA for the CDR3 is TGCAGTTCGCGGGCTAGCGGTGTTGAGACCCAGTACTTC.

This clonotype has a count of ten or more. The chain combines TRBV20-1 with TRBJ2-2; possibly TRBD1 for D (6 bases). Germline values: CDR1 DFQATT, CDR2 SNEGSKA (reference sequence). The CDR3 loop spans 13 amino acids. V was pared by 5 bases and J by 5 bases, with 12 bases between. In DNA form, the CDR3 reads TGCAGTGCTGTTACTACAGGGACCGGGGAGCTGTTTTTT. This gives the protein CSAVTTGTGELFF.

The rearrangement links TRBV12-3 or TRBV12-4 to TRBJ2-1; no definite D call. V was cut by 2 bases and J by 9 bases, with 11 bases left in between. The CDR3 extends over 13 amino acids. The CDR3 region is CASSLSELGEQFF. The CDR3 DNA sequence: TGTGCCAGCAGTTTATCAGAACTCGGTGAGCAGTTCTTC.

In this sample, this clonotype turned up many times. This chain uses TRBV27 with TRBJ2-1; 7 bases are a match to TRBD1. Germline V gene lookup returns CDR1 MNHEY and CDR2 SMNVEV (reference sequence). The CDR3 is made up of 14 amino acids. V lost 0 bases and J lost 6; bases outside the gene matches: 2. In nucleotides, the CDR3 is TGTGCCAGCAGTTTATCGTCAGGGGGCAATGAGCAGTTCTTC. Translation gives CASSLSSGGNEQFF.

This sequence joins TRBV6-9 and TRBJ2-7; 8 bases agree with TRBD2. Germline CDR1 and CDR2: MNHGY and SVAAGI. CDR3 length: 15 amino acids. V was clipped by 3 bases and J by 4 bases; unmatched bases: 8. For the CDR3, the DNA is TGTGCCAGCAGTTACTCTGGCACGGGGGGGTACGAGCAGTACGTC. It yields the protein CASSYSGTGGYEQYV.

In its sample, this clonotype was seen many times. The J gene is TRBJ2-6, the V gene TRBV29-1; D possibly corresponds to TRBD2 (5 bases). V shed 5 bases and J shed 4 bases, with 9 bases lying between them. The CDR3 length is 13 residues. Germline V gene sequence: CDR1 SQVTM, CDR2 ANQGSEA. CDR3 DNA sequence: TGCAGCGTTAACTGGAGGGGGGCCAACGTCCTGACTTTC. It codes for CSVNWRGANVLTF.

The chain couples TRBV11-2 to TRBJ2-3; 7 bases line up with TRBD1. CDR1 is SGHAT, CDR2 FQNNGV, per germline. The CDR3 length is 16 residues. V shed 3 bases, J shed 2 bases, and the junction held 8 bases outside the gene matches. CDR3 bases: TGTGCCAGCAGCTTCACCGGGACAGAACACACAGATACGCAGTATTTT. Its translation is CASSFTGTEHTDTQYF.

The chain combines TRBV7-9 with TRBJ1-2; 7 nucleotides match TRBD1. This CDR3 region has 14 residues. With V trimmed by 6 bases and J by 3 bases, 7 bases remained unmatched. Looked up from germline, CDR1 is SEHNR and CDR2 is FQNEAQ (reference sequence). CDR3 DNA sequence: TGTGCCAGCAGTGAGGGGGCGAGGTACTATGGCTACACCTTC. It translates to CASSEGARYYGYTF. Supplemented by reference TRBV7-9 and TRBJ1-2, the full variable domain reads DTGVSQNPRHKITKRGQNVTFRCDPISEHNRLYWYRQTLGQGPEFLTYFQNEAQLEKSRLLSDRFSAERPKGSFSTLEIQRTEQGDSAMYLCASSEGARYYGYTFGSGTRLTVV.

This clonotype was observed at least ten times. This chain connects TRBV6-1 to TRBJ1-3, with D possibly matching TRBD1 (5 bases). Germline CDR1 MNHNS, CDR2 SASEGT. Trimming left V 8 bases short and J 1 base short, with 15 bases between. The CDR3 contains 15 residues. The CDR3 coding sequence is TGTGCCAGCGGTGGGCAGGGAGCTTCTGGAAACACCATATATTTT. It specifies CASGGQGASGNTIYF.

This clonotype has at least ten counts. The chain uses TRBV5-1 and TRBJ1-1, with D possibly matching TRBD1 (5 bases). CDR1 is SGHRS and CDR2 is YFSETQ in the germline V gene. This CDR3 spans 14 amino acids. V lost 2 bases and J 3 bases, leaving 11 bases between the germline ends. The chain's CDR3 is CASSFLGGDTEAFF. The CDR3 nucleotides are TGCGCCAGCAGCTTCCTCGGGGGAGACACTGAAGCTTTCTTT.

This clonotype was detected many times. The gene calls are TRBV12-5 and TRBJ1-2; 7 positions match TRBD1. V gave up 6 bases and J gave up 1 base; unmatched junction bases: 8. Germline V gene data show CDR1 as LGHNT and CDR2 as FRNRAP. The length of the CDR3 is 15 residues. In DNA, the CDR3 is TGTGCTAGTGGGGTGGGACAGCGACTTAACTATGGCTACACCTTC. The encoded protein is CASGVGQRLNYGYTF.